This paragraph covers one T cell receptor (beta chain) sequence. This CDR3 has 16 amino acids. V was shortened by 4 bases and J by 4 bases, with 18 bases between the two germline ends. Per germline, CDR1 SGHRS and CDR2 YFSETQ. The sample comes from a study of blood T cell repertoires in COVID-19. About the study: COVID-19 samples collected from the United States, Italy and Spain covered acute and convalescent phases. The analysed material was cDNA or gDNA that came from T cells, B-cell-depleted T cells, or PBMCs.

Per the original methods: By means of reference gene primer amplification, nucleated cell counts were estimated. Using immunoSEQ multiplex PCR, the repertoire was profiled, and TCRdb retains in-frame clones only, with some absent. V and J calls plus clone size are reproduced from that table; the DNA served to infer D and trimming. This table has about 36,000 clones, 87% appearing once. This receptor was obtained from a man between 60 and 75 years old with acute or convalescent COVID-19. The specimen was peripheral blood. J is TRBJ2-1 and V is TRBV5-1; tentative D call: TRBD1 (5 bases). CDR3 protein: CASSREARAPYNEQFF. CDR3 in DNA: TGCGCCAGCAGCCGCGAAGCCAGGGCCCCTTACAATGAGCAGTTCTTC. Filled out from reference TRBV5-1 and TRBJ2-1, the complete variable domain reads KAGVTQTPRYLIKTRGQQVTLSCSPISGHRSVSWYQQTPGQGLQFLFEYFSETQRNKGNFPGRFSGRQFSNSRSEMNVSTLELGDSALYLCASSREARAPYNEQFFGPGTRLTVL.